These 10 T cell receptor beta chains were all obtained from the same sample, sequenced in a study of T cells after yellow fever vaccination. From the 5' RACE reads, TCRdb called clonotypes with MiXCR, one entry per CDR3 protein. Of a few hundred thousand distinct CDR3 sequences listed, roughly 8.7% are singletons. The specimen was CD4+ T cells sorted from PBMCs, collected 5 days after the yellow fever booster vaccination. The receptors originated from a man younger than 30 who received the YFV17D yellow fever vaccine.

The rearrangement joins TRBV7-2 to TRBJ2-7, with 10 bases lining up with TRBD1. V was pared by 1 base and J by 8 bases, with 2 bases of the junction left unmatched. CDR1 and CDR2 (germline): SGHTA, FQGNSA. This CDR3 is built from 13 residues. The chain's CDR3 is CASSLGTGGKQYF. Here the CDR3 DNA reads TGTGCCAGCAGCTTAGGGACAGGGGGTAAGCAGTACTTC.

This clonotype has a count of ten or more. The rearrangement uses TRBV18 and TRBJ2-1, with TRBD2 identical over 9 bases. Germline assignment: CDR1 KGHSH and CDR2 LQKENI. The CDR3 loop spans 17 amino acids. With 3 bases clipped from V and 6 bases from J, the junction kept 12 bases outside the gene matches. The DNA for the CDR3 is TGTGCCAGCTCACCCGGGATAGCGGGGGACTCAAGCAATGAGCAGTTCTTC. It encodes CASSPGIAGDSSNEQFF.

This clonotype was counted between two and nine times. The genes are TRBV12-3 or TRBV12-4 and TRBJ1-2; TRBD1 matches at 11 bases. The V gene end was trimmed by 4 bases and the J gene end by 9 bases; junction bases not matched to a gene: 7. This CDR3 comprises 14 residues. CDR3 residues: CASSSPGQGDSYTF. Here the CDR3 DNA reads TGTGCCAGCAGTTCTCCGGGACAGGGGGATAGCTACACCTTC.

The J gene is TRBJ1-2, the V gene TRBV28; D is ambiguous. This CDR3 has 11 residues. With 6 bases removed from V and 7 bases from J, the gap between germline ends came to 9 bases. Germline V gene lookup returns CDR1 MDHEN and CDR2 SYDVKM. The CDR3 is CASSRLGGYTF. DNA of the CDR3: TGTGCCAGCAGCCGCTTGGGTGGCTACACCTTC.

The sample holds a few counts of this clonotype. V is TRBV7-8 and J is TRBJ2-2, with no clear D. The CDR3 runs 14 residues. CDR1 and CDR2 (germline): SGHVS, FQNEAQ. V was trimmed by 2 bases and J by 3 bases, leaving 7 bases between them. The chain's CDR3 is CASSLMGYTGELFF. The CDR3 DNA follows: TGTGCCAGCAGCTTAATGGGCTACACCGGGGAGCTGTTTTTT.

This clonotype has more than one count but fewer than ten. V and J are TRBV12-3 or TRBV12-4 and TRBJ1-1; D is uncertain. The CDR3 is made up of 14 amino acids. Between the trimmed V and J ends, which lost 5 bases and 3 bases, there was a span of 13 bases. CDR3 in amino acids: CASSARVLDTEAFF. The CDR3 DNA reads as TGTGCCAGCAGTGCAAGGGTGCTGGACACTGAAGCTTTCTTT.

The table lists this clonotype with a few counts. The chain links TRBV7-8 to TRBJ2-3, with a possible D match to TRBD2 (6 bases). Germline V gene lookup returns CDR1 SGHVS and CDR2 FQNEAQ. There are 14 residues in the CDR3. V lost 5 bases and J 6 bases, leaving 15 bases between the germline ends. CDR3 bases: TGTGCCAGCAGCCTCGAGGGACTCGTGGATACGCAGTATTTT. Its protein is CASSLEGLVDTQYF.

This clonotype showed up many times. The CDR3 bases are TGCGCCAGCAGCCAAAGGGTCGGCCTGAGCACAGATACGCAGTATTTT. Translated, it gives CASSQRVGLSTDTQYF. The rearrangement joins TRBV4-3 to TRBJ2-3; D is unclear. The CDR3 covers 16 residues. CDR1 is LGHNA and CDR2 is YSLEER in the germline V gene. V was clipped by 2 bases and J by 0 bases, with 12 bases between them.

This sequence joins TRBV20-1 and TRBJ2-2; the D is unclear. The CDR3 has 14 amino acids. Trimming removed 6 bases from V and 4 bases from J, with 15 bases in between. The V gene's germline CDR1 is DFQATT and CDR2 SNEGSKA (reference sequence). The DNA for the CDR3 is TGCAGTGCCTTAAAGCCGGGCGGCACCGGGGAGCTGTTTTTT. The encoded protein is CSALKPGGTGELFF.

In DNA form, the CDR3 reads TGCGCCAGCAGCTCACGACCGGGACAGTTCGCCTACGAGCAGTACTTC. As protein: CASSSRPGQFAYEQYF. The V gene is TRBV5-1, the J gene TRBJ2-7; TRBD1 matches 7 bases. V lost 3 bases to trimming and J lost 2 bases; unmatched junction nucleotides: 11. CDR3 length: 16 residues. The germline gives CDR1 SGHRS, CDR2 YFSETQ.